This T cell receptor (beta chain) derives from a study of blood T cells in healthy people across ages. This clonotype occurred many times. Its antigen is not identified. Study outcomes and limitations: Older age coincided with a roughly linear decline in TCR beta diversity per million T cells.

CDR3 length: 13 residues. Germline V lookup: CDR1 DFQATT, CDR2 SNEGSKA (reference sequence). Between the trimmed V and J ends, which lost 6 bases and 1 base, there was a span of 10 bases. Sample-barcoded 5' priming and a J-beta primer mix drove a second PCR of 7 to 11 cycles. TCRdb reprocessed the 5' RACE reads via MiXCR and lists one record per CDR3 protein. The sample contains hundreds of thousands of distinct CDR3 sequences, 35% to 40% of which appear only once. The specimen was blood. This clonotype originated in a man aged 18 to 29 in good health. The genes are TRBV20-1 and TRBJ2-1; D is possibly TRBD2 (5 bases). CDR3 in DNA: TGCAGTGCCCCCCGGACTTCCTACAATGAGCAGTTCTTC. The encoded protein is CSAPRTSYNEQFF.